This TCR beta chain was profiled in a study of blood T cell repertoires in COVID-19. Turning to the study itself: Donors in the United States, Italy and Spain gave samples during acute or convalescent COVID-19. T cells, B-cell-depleted T cells, or PBMCs supplied cDNA or gDNA.

Seattle patients were enrolled during active infection and followed longitudinally. CDR1 is MNHEY, CDR2 SVGAGI, per germline. Between the trimmed V and J ends, which lost 9 bases and 1 base, there was a span of 9 bases. CDR3 size: 12 residues. Original handling: Reference gene primer amplification gave nucleated cell count estimates. Here immunoSEQ multiplex PCR was the method, and the copy in TCRdb shows in-frame clones only, minus some. The V and J calls and the clone size are those of that table, but D and trimming were determined from the DNA. The repertoire holds some 520,000 clones, with roughly 89% as singletons.

This receptor was taken from a man aged 18 to 29 with COVID-19, enrolled during active disease. Sequenced material: peripheral blood. The chain joins TRBV6-5 to TRBJ1-1; D uncertain. CDR3 sequence (DNA): TGTGCCAGTAGAAGAGAGAACACTGAAGCTTTCTTT. Its translation is CASRRENTEAFF.